This T cell receptor (beta chain) came from a study of CD8 T cells in ankylosing spondylitis. Study-level points and caveats: Reports say disease-linked clones showed up significantly more in matched ankylosing spondylitis synovial fluid. Made up of about eight highly homologous variants, a TCR beta motif appeared characteristic of ankylosing spondylitis blood. Earlier studies detected some motif variants in reactive arthritis synovial fluid and blood.

On this clonotype: Its antigen is still unknown.

The CDR3 covers 16 residues. Deletions cut 5 bases from V and 7 bases from J, with 21 bases between. It was by quantitative 5'-RACE with molecular barcodes that TCR beta libraries were made. Via MiXCR, TCRdb re-called the 5' RACE reads, giving one row per CDR3 protein. The table has approximately 500,000 distinct CDR3 sequences, roughly 13% seen once. This receptor was identified in a male donor with ankylosing spondylitis. J is TRBJ2-1 and V is TRBV12-3 or TRBV12-4; TRBD2 is a possible D gene (7 bases). The sample was blood, either unsorted or a sorted T cell fraction (not recorded which). In DNA, the CDR3 is TGTGCCAGCAGTCGGGACAAGGGGGGGGGGTTGAATGAGCAGTTCTTC. As protein: CASSRDKGGGLNEQFF.